These 20 T cell receptor beta chains originate from one sample sequenced in a study of CD8 T cells in ankylosing spondylitis. One entry per CDR3 protein, called by TCRdb with MiXCR from the 5' RACE reads. The top ten clones hold around 1.5% of a sample with tens of thousands of distinct CDR3 sequences, 8% to 13% of them seen once. Material for sequencing was blood, either unsorted or a sorted T cell fraction (not recorded which). All receptors come from a male donor with ankylosing spondylitis or in good health (not recorded which).

V is TRBV28 and J is TRBJ2-3; 10 bases are shared with TRBD2. The ends lost 5 bases at V and 4 bases at J; junction bases unmatched: 9. CDR3 size: 16 residues. CDR1 and CDR2 from the germline V gene are MDHEN and SYDVKM. The DNA for the CDR3 is TGTGCCAGCAGTGGGCTGGCTAGCGGGGGATCAGATACGCAGTATTTT. Translating it yields CASSGLASGGSDTQYF. Combining the CDR3 with reference TRBV28 and TRBJ2-3 gives the whole variable domain DVKVTQSSRYLVKRTGEKVFLECVQDMDHENMFWYRQDPGLGLRLIYFSYDVKMKEKGDIPEGYSVSREKKERFSLILESASTNQTSMYLCASSGLASGGSDTQYFGPGTRLTVL.

This clonotype is labeled medium-sized. The chain carries TRBV5-1 and TRBJ2-1, with 10 bases fitting TRBD2. The CDR3 spans 19 residues. Germline CDR1 reads SGHRS; CDR2 reads YFSETQ. The J segment lost 1 base and the V segment lost 0 bases, leaving 10 bases of the junction unmatched. The CDR3 region is CASSLALRTLAGSYNEQFF. CDR3 DNA sequence: TGCGCCAGCAGCTTGGCCCTCCGCACACTAGCGGGGTCCTACAATGAGCAGTTCTTC. The variable domain in full, completed from reference TRBV5-1 and TRBJ2-1, reads KAGVTQTPRYLIKTRGQQVTLSCSPISGHRSVSWYQQTPGQGLQFLFEYFSETQRNKGNFPGRFSGRQFSNSRSEMNVSTLELGDSALYLCASSLALRTLAGSYNEQFFGPGTRLTVL.

This clonotype has at least ten counts. The chain combines TRBV5-1 with TRBJ2-2; 12 nucleotides agree with TRBD2. Germline V gives CDR1 SGHRS, CDR2 YFSETQ. V shed 4 bases and J 0 bases; nucleotides not matched to a gene: 7. CDR3 length: 18 residues. The CDR3 DNA is TGCGCCAGCAGCAAAATACTAGCGGGGGGCCCGAACACCGGGGAGCTGTTTTTT. Its translation is CASSKILAGGPNTGELFF.

The chain has TRBV30 and TRBJ2-3, with unresolved D. V shed 6 bases and J shed 2 bases, with 18 bases lying between them. Per the germline V gene, CDR1 is GTSNPN and CDR2 is SVGIG (reference sequence). CDR3 length equals 15 residues. CDR3 residues: CACLRGPVSTDTQYF. The CDR3 region has the DNA TGTGCCTGCCTTCGCGGCCCGGTGTCCACAGATACGCAGTATTTT.

This clonotype was counted many times. CDR3 sequence: CASSPWTSGGDTQYF. CDR3 sequence (DNA): TGCGCCAGCAGCCCATGGACTAGCGGGGGAGATACGCAGTATTTT. V and J are TRBV5-1 and TRBJ2-3; 13 nucleotides align to TRBD2. Germline lookup yields CDR1 SGHRS and CDR2 YFSETQ. Trimming removed 4 bases from V and 5 bases from J; junction bases left unmatched: 4. There are 15 residues in the CDR3.

At least ten counts were recorded for this clonotype. The rearrangement links TRBV28 to TRBJ1-6; tentatively, D is TRBD1 (6 bases). The length of the CDR3 is 16 residues. The germline V gene has CDR1 MDHEN and CDR2 SYDVKM. The V gene lost 2 bases and the J gene lost 6 bases, with 14 bases spanning the gap. The CDR3 DNA reads TGTGCCAGCAGTTTAATGGGGGCTGGTGGTAATTCACCCCTCCACTTT. This sequence encodes CASSLMGAGGNSPLHF.

Many counts were recorded for this clonotype. The chain uses TRBV11-2 and TRBJ1-2; 7 nucleotides match TRBD1. V gave up 5 bases and J gave up 8 bases; unmatched junction bases: 5. Looked up from germline, CDR1 is SGHAT and CDR2 is FQNNGV. The CDR3 extends over 12 amino acids. CDR3 sequence: CASSGTGEGYTF. DNA for the CDR3: TGTGCCAGCAGCGGAACAGGGGAAGGCTACACCTTC.

Ten or more counts support this clonotype. The genes are TRBV5-6 and TRBJ1-6, with D unclear. Germline CDR1 SGHDT, CDR2 YYEEEE. CDR3 length: 15 residues. The V end was cut by 4 bases, the J end by 5 bases, with 13 bases between. CDR3 in amino acids: CASSPLPGNNSPLHF. The CDR3 DNA reads TGTGCCAGCAGCCCGCTTCCAGGAAATAATTCACCCCTCCACTTT.

This clonotype was counted ten times or more. The rearrangement uses TRBV4-1 and TRBJ1-6; no reliable D call. The CDR3 extends over 16 amino acids. Germline V gene sequence: CDR1 MGHRA, CDR2 YSYEKL. Trimming shortened V by 3 bases and J by 0 bases, and 9 bases separated the two germline ends. The DNA for the CDR3 is TGCGCCAGCAGCCAGACACTGAGCTCCTATAATTCACCCCTCCACTTT. Residues: CASSQTLSSYNSPLHF.

The table lists this clonotype with many counts. The rearrangement uses TRBV5-1 and TRBJ1-2; weak D call: TRBD1 (6 bases). CDR1 and CDR2 (germline): SGHRS, YFSETQ. This CDR3 is built from 14 residues. V lost 4 bases, J lost 4 bases, and 14 bases lay in between. This CDR3 is CASSPPDRSYGYTF. In nucleotides, the CDR3 is TGCGCCAGCAGCCCTCCGGACAGAAGCTATGGCTACACCTTC.

This clonotype was observed at least ten times. This chain uses TRBV20-1 with TRBJ1-1; D gene unclear. Trimming cost V 3 bases and J 7 bases, with 9 bases left between them. The germline V gene has CDR1 DFQATT and CDR2 SNEGSKA (reference sequence). The length of the CDR3 is 11 residues. The CDR3 here is CSASAKIEAFF. Written as DNA, the CDR3 is TGCAGTGCTAGTGCGAAGATTGAAGCTTTCTTT.

J is TRBJ2-7 and V is TRBV7-8; D is tentatively TRBD1 or TRBD2 (5 bases each). Germline lookup yields CDR1 SGHVS and CDR2 FQNEAQ. Trimming left V 2 bases short and J 2 bases short, with 16 bases between. The CDR3 loop spans 16 amino acids. The CDR3 DNA follows: TGTGCCAGCAGCTTACCTCCCGGAAGGGGAGCCTACGAGCAGTACTTC. Translated, it gives CASSLPPGRGAYEQYF. The variable domain in full, with the rest retrieved from reference TRBV7-8 and TRBJ2-7, is GAGVSQSPRYKVAKRGQDVALRCDPISGHVSLFWYQQALGQGPEFLTYFQNEAQLDKSGLPSDRFFAERPEGSVSTLKIQRTQQEDSAVYLCASSLPPGRGAYEQYFGPGTRLTVT.

This clonotype came up many times. V usage is TRBV7-8 and J usage is TRBJ2-3, with TRBD1 as a possible D gene (5 bases). Looked up from germline, CDR1 is SGHVS and CDR2 is FQNEAQ. The CDR3 contains 14 residues. V lost 7 bases to trimming and J lost 2 bases, with 13 bases between them. CDR3 residues: CASKEGAATDTQYF. The CDR3 DNA sequence: TGTGCCAGCAAGGAAGGGGCTGCCACAGATACGCAGTATTTT.

Concerning this clonotype itself: This may be a read error: a much more frequent sequence differs by one nucleotide. The V and J genes are TRBV3-1 and TRBJ2-7, with TRBD1 matching 9 bases. Per germline, CDR1 LGHDT and CDR2 YNNKEL (reference sequence). The CDR3 loop spans 17 amino acids. The junction had 16 bases not matched to a gene; V was cut back by 1 base and J by 9 bases. The CDR3 DNA is TGTGCCAGCAGCCAAGGTATCCCGGGACAGGGCAGGCACGCGCAGTACTTC. This translates into CASSQGIPGQGRHAQYF.

Many counts were recorded for this clonotype. The chain recombines TRBV12-3 or TRBV12-4 with TRBJ1-6; tentative D call: TRBD1 (6 bases). The CDR3 has 14 amino acids. Trimming cost V 5 bases and J 10 bases, with 15 bases left between them. The CDR3 nucleotides read TGTGCCAGCAGTCCACCAGACAGGTTGTCACCCCTCCACTTT. This gives the protein CASSPPDRLSPLHF.

This clonotype appeared a few times. V is TRBV12-3 or TRBV12-4 and J is TRBJ2-3; D gene ambiguous. Trimming took off 5 bases at V and 8 bases at J, with 14 bases between the two ends. The CDR3 is made up of 13 amino acids. CDR3 amino acids: CASSPESGGTQYF. CDR3 bases: TGTGCCAGCAGTCCCGAATCGGGCGGTACGCAGTATTTT.

This clonotype was observed a handful of times. V is TRBV5-1 and J is TRBJ1-1; a weak D match, TRBD1 (6 bases). Trimming removed 7 bases at V and 4 bases at J, with 11 bases between. The CDR3 totals 12 residues. Germline assignment: CDR1 SGHRS and CDR2 YFSETQ. DNA for the CDR3: TGCGCCAGCGTGGGGGCGGGCACTGAAGCTTTCTTT. It specifies CASVGAGTEAFF.

Concerning this clonotype: Possible read error: a much larger clone is one base away. V is TRBV20-1 and J is TRBJ2-1, with D unresolved. This CDR3 contains 15 residues. Germline values: CDR1 DFQATT, CDR2 SNEGSKA (reference sequence). CDR3 in amino acids: CTARDPGGPYNEQFF. CDR3 DNA: TGCACTGCTAGAGATCCCGGCGGCCCCTACAATGAGCAGTTCTTC.

This clonotype was detected a few times. This chain joins TRBV5-1 and TRBJ2-2; D gene unclear. CDR1 and CDR2 (germline): SGHRS, YFSETQ. The V end was cut by 0 bases, the J end by 0 bases, with 3 bases between. The CDR3 has 14 residues. Here the CDR3 DNA reads TGCGCCAGCAGCTTGGTCCCGAACACCGGGGAGCTGTTTTTT. Its translation: CASSLVPNTGELFF.

A note on this clonotype: This may arise from a read error, as a much more abundant clone is one base away. The chain links TRBV7-6 to TRBJ2-1, with D unclear. The V gene's germline CDR1 is SGHVS and CDR2 FNYEAQ. The CDR3 extends over 16 amino acids. The chain's CDR3 is CVSSLEAASSYNEQFF. The CDR3 DNA is TGTGTCAGCAGCTTAGAAGCCGCGAGCTCCTACAATGAGCAGTTCTTC.